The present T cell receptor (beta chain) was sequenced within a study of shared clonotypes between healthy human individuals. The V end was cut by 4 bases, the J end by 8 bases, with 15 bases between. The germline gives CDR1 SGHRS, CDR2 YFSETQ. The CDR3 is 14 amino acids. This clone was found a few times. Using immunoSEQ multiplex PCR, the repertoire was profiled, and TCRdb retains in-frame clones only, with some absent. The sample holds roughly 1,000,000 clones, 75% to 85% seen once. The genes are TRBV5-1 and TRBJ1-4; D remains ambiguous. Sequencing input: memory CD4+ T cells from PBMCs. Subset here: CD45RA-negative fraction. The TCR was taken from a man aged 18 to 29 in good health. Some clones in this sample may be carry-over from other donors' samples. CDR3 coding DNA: TGCGCCAGCAGCGTGGGTCCGAGGTCGGAAAAACTGTTTTTT. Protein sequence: CASSVGPRSEKLFF.